The clone carrying this T cell receptor (beta chain) appeared a few times. Its antigen is unidentified. Samples were taken several times over chemoradiotherapy. This entry comes from a study of chemoradiotherapy in HPV16-positive cancers. Here immunoSEQ multiplex PCR was the method, and the copy in TCRdb shows in-frame clones only, minus some. Among 15,000 to 20,000 clones listed, approximately 80% were seen once. Study-wide results and caveats: Functional assays defining HPV-specific T cells used only a couple of HPV16-positive patients.

The sequencing used blood, collected from a patient who underwent chemoradiotherapy. The TCR originated in a human donor with HPV-associated anogenital cancer.

The CDR3 sequence is CASGPPGARMNTEAFF. CDR3 bases: TGTGCTAGTGGTCCTCCTGGGGCGAGGATGAACACTGAAGCTTTCTTT. The genes are TRBV12-5 and TRBJ1-1, with D possibly being TRBD1 (5 bases). Germline V CDR1 and CDR2: LGHNT, FRNRAP. The V and J ends lost 5 bases and 0 bases respectively, with 16 bases between them. The CDR3 is 16 residues long.